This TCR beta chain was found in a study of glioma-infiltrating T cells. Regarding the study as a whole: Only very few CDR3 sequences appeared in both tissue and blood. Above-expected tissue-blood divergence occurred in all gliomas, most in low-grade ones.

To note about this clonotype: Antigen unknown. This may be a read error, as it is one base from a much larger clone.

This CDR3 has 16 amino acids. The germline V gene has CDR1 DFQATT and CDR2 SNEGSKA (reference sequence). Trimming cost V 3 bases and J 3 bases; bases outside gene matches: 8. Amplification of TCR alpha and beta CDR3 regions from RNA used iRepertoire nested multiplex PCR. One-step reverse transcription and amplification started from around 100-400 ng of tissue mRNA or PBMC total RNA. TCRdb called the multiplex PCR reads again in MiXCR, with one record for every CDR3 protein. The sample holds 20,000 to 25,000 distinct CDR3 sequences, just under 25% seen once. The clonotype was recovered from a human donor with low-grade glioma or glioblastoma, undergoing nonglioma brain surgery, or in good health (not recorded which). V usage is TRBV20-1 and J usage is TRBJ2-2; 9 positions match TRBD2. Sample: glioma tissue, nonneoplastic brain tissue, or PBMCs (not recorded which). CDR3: CSASPSGGTYTGELFF. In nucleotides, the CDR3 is TGCAGTGCTAGTCCGAGCGGGGGGACCTACACCGGGGAGCTGTTTTTT.